The rows below give T cell receptor beta chains drawn from one sample of a study of immune cell composition in non-small cell lung cancer. Sequencing used immunoSEQ multiplex PCR; TCRdb keeps in-frame clones, though not all of them. The table lists about 9,000 clones, under 85% of them singletons, with about 9.7% in the top ten. Sequencing was performed on lung tumor tissue. Receptors were obtained from a human donor with non-small cell lung cancer. CDR3s include the opening cysteine and the closing phenylalanine or tryptophan. The D gene is left open where the match is weak. The listing skips clone size in some rows; elsewhere it reads once, few, many or a size class.

clone size	V gene	D gene	J gene	CDR3 DNA	CDR3 protein
-	TRBV28	TRBD2	TRBJ2-3	TGTGCCAGCAGCCCAGAGAGCGGGAGAAGCACAGATACGCAGTATTTT	CASSPESGRSTDTQYF
-	TRBV28	TRBD1	TRBJ1-1	TGTGCCAGCGGGGGGACAGGGGGCATGAACACTGAAGCTTTCTTT	CASGGTGGMNTEAFF
medium-sized	TRBV7-9	-	TRBJ2-7	TGTGCCAGCAGCTTTTCTGGCGGGGAACACGAGCAGTACTTC	CASSFSGGEHEQYF
-	TRBV7-6	TRBD2	TRBJ2-1	TGTGCCAGCAGCTCAGCCGGGACTAGCGGTACTGAGCAGTTCTTC	CASSSAGTSGTEQFF
-	TRBV14	-	TRBJ1-1	TGTGCCAGCAGCCAAGAGGCGACACTGAACACTGAAGCTTTCTTT	CASSQEATLNTEAFF
-	TRBV19	-	TRBJ1-5	TGTGCCAGTAGTGCAGGGTATAGCAATCAGCCCCAGCATTTT	CASSAGYSNQPQHF
medium-sized	TRBV4-3	-	TRBJ2-1	TGCGCCAGCAGCCAAGATCCCTCGGCCAATGAGCAGTTCTTC	CASSQDPSANEQFF
-	TRBV19	-	TRBJ1-1	TGTGCCAGTAGTATGTTTTCGAGTCGGGCAGAAGCTTTCTTT	CASSMFSSRAEAFF
-	TRBV20-1	-	TRBJ2-5	TGCAGTGCCCGGGGTGAAGAGACCCAGTACTTC	CSARGEETQYF
-	TRBV7-3	TRBD2	TRBJ2-1	TGTGCCAGCAGCCTCCGGGGCGGGAGGGGCTCCTACAATGAGCAGTTCTTC	CASSLRGGRGSYNEQFF
once	TRBV15	-	TRBJ2-1	TGTGCCACCAGCAGGGGGGTGCTGGGTGAGCAGTTCTTC	CATSRGVLGEQFF
once	TRBV5-1	-	TRBJ2-3	TGCGCCAGCAGCCGCAGGGGCAGCGGGGAACTAGATACGCAGTATTTT	CASSRRGSGELDTQYF
-	TRBV2	TRBD2	TRBJ2-1	TGTGCCAGCAAGTCTACTAGCGGGTTTGATGAGCAGTTCTTC	CASKSTSGFDEQFF
-	TRBV10-2	-	TRBJ1-1	TGCGCCAGCAGTAGACAGAGCATGAACACTGAAGCTTTCTTT	CASSRQSMNTEAFF
-	TRBV15	TRBD2	TRBJ2-1	TGTGCCACCAGCAGAGATAGGGGTCGGGGCGGGGGTGAGCAGTTCTTC	CATSRDRGRGGGEQFF
few	TRBV4-2	TRBD2	TRBJ2-5	TGTGCCAGCAGCCAAGATGCAGCGGGGGGGCAAGAGACCCAGTACTTC	CASSQDAAGGQETQYF
-	TRBV30	-	TRBJ2-7	TGTGCCTGGAAAGTTTTAAGACGGGGGGCCTGGTACGAGCAGTACTTC	CAWKVLRRGAWYEQYF
once	TRBV30	-	TRBJ2-3	TGTGCCTGGAGTGTACGCGAGCGAGATACGCAGTATTTT	CAWSVRERDTQYF
-	TRBV28	-	TRBJ2-7	TGTGCCAGCACCCCCGGGGCGGGAACCTACGAGCAGTACTTC	CASTPGAGTYEQYF
-	TRBV14	-	TRBJ2-7	TGTGCCAGCAGCCACCCACCCCGCCACGAGCAGTACTTC	CASSHPPRHEQYF
-	TRBV4-1	TRBD1	TRBJ1-4	TGCGCCAGCAGCCTAAGACAGGGGAGTGAAAAACTGTTTTTT	CASSLRQGSEKLFF
once	TRBV13	-	TRBJ1-4	TGTGCCAGCAGCTTAACAGCACCAACAACTAATGAAAAACTGTTTTTT	CASSLTAPTTNEKLFF
-	TRBV4-1	-	TRBJ2-5	TGCGCCAGCAGCCAAGTATGGGATCAAGAGACCCAGTACTTC	CASSQVWDQETQYF
-	TRBV7-8	-	TRBJ1-1	TGTGCCAGCAGCGCTAGTCCGAACACTGAAGCTTTCTTT	CASSASPNTEAFF
few	TRBV6-1	-	TRBJ1-2	TGTGCCAGCAGTACCCGACAGGTTCTCTATGGCTACACCTTC	CASSTRQVLYGYTF
-	TRBV5-1	-	TRBJ2-7	TGCGCCAGCAGCACAACACCCGGCGAGCAGTACTTC	CASSTTPGEQYF
-	TRBV7-9	TRBD1	TRBJ1-3	TGTGCCAGCAGCCATACAACAGGGGCTGCTGGAAACACCATATATTTT	CASSHTTGAAGNTIYF
few	TRBV16	-	TRBJ2-7	TGTGCCAGCAGCCAACTGCCGGGAGTCTACGAGCAGTACTTC	CASSQLPGVYEQYF
-	TRBV30	-	TRBJ1-1	TGTGCCTGGAGTCTCGTGGGCACTGAAGCTTTCTTT	CAWSLVGTEAFF
-	TRBV18	TRBD1	TRBJ1-1	TGTGCCAGCTCACTGGACAGGGGGAACACTGAAGCTTTCTTT	CASSLDRGNTEAFF
-	TRBV19	-	TRBJ1-5	TGTGCCACCAAAAGCGGGGCGGCTAGCAATCAGCCCCAGCATTTT	CATKSGAASNQPQHF
-	TRBV28	-	TRBJ2-7	TGTGCCAGCAGTTCCACCCCGGGGGGCCGGTCCTACGAGCAGTACTTC	CASSSTPGGRSYEQYF
-	TRBV6-1	-	TRBJ1-5	TGTGCCAGCAGTGAAGTAAGGGGGTATCAGCCCCAGCATTTT	CASSEVRGYQPQHF
-	TRBV7-9	TRBD1	TRBJ2-1	TGTGCCAGCAGCTATTCCCCGACAGGGGATCATGAGCAGTTCTTC	CASSYSPTGDHEQFF